The 32 T cell receptor beta chains below come from one sample, sequenced in a study of high-grade serous ovarian cancer treatment subgroups. Tumor tissue was taken before any definitive surgery or chemotherapy was given. Generated by immunoSEQ multiplex PCR, the TCRdb table keeps only in-frame clones and is missing some. The repertoire includes several thousand clones, 78% of them detected once, and 8% to 10% sits in the top ten. The sequencing input was tumor tissue. The source of these receptors is a human donor with high-grade serous ovarian cancer.

This clone was observed a single time. This rearrangement joins TRBV29-1 to TRBJ2-5; 10 positions agree with TRBD1. Trimming cost V 4 bases and J 4 bases; bases outside gene matches: 3. This CDR3 spans 13 amino acids. Germline CDR1 and CDR2: SQVTM and ANQGSEA. Here the CDR3 DNA reads TGCAGCGTTGGAGGACAGGGGGGAGAGACCCAGTACTTC. Its translation: CSVGGQGGETQYF.

The V gene is TRBV7-8, the J gene TRBJ2-2; D gene uncertain. V was pared by 4 bases and J by 4 bases, with 10 bases between. CDR3 length equals 14 residues. Germline CDR1 SGHVS, CDR2 FQNEAQ. CDR3 region: CASSYRWGTGELFF. In DNA form, the CDR3 reads TGTGCCAGCAGCTATAGGTGGGGCACCGGGGAGCTGTTTTTT.

This clone occurred a few times. V usage is TRBV5-4 and J usage is TRBJ2-5, with no clear D. V gave up 1 base and J gave up 2 bases, with 9 bases separating them. Germline V CDR1 and CDR2: SGHNT, YYREEE (reference sequence). This CDR3 contains 14 residues. For the CDR3, the DNA is TGTGCCAGCAGCTTGCCCGACTGGCAAGAGACCCAGTACTTC. It yields the protein CASSLPDWQETQYF.

The chain combines TRBV5-1 with TRBJ2-1, with TRBD2 identical over 13 bases. Germline lookup yields CDR1 SGHRS and CDR2 YFSETQ. The V gene end was trimmed by 4 bases and the J gene end by 1 base; junction bases not matched to a gene: 5. This CDR3 contains 17 residues. The CDR3 spells CASSLRTSGGSYNEQFF. In DNA, the CDR3 is TGCGCCAGCAGCCTTCGGACTAGCGGGGGTTCCTACAATGAGCAGTTCTTC.

This chain links TRBV5-4 with TRBJ2-3; D unclear. CDR3 length: 13 residues. V was shortened by 0 bases and J by 4 bases, with 6 bases between the two germline ends. The germline V gene encodes CDR1 SGHNT and CDR2 YYREEE (reference sequence). Here the CDR3 reads CASSLGPADTQYF. CDR3 coding DNA: TGTGCCAGCAGCTTGGGGCCAGCAGATACGCAGTATTTT. The full variable domain, completed using reference TRBV5-4 and TRBJ2-3, is ETGVTQSPTHLIKTRGQQVTLRCSSQSGHNTVSWYQQALGQGPQFIFQYYREEENGRGNFPPRFSGLQFPNYSSELNVNALELDDSALYLCASSLGPADTQYFGPGTRLTVL.

The chain has TRBV7-8 and TRBJ2-5; no definite D call. The CDR3 loop spans 14 amino acids. Germline CDR1 SGHVS, CDR2 FQNEAQ. V lost 5 bases, J lost 2 bases, and 12 bases lay in between. Here the CDR3 DNA reads TGTGCCAGCAGCCAAACTAACTTTCAAGAGACCCAGTACTTC. Translating gives CASSQTNFQETQYF.

The chain is built from TRBV14 and TRBJ2-2; tentative D call: TRBD1 (5 bases). Germline-derived CDR1 and CDR2 are SGHDN and FVKESK. Trimming removed 0 bases from V and 9 bases from J, with 11 bases in between. The CDR3 is 14 residues long. The CDR3: CASSQEKWGWELFF. CDR3 coding DNA: TGTGCCAGCAGCCAAGAGAAGTGGGGCTGGGAGCTGTTTTTT.

This clone occurred once. This chain uses TRBV5-1 with TRBJ2-2, with 7 bases fitting TRBD1. This CDR3 has 16 residues. The V segment lost 5 bases and the J segment 1 base; nucleotides outside the gene matches: 8. Germline CDR1 and CDR2: SGHRS and YFSETQ. Written as DNA, the CDR3 is TGCGCCAGCAGTAGTCCGGGACAGATGAACACCGGGGAGCTGTTTTTT. Amino acid sequence: CASSSPGQMNTGELFF.

The V gene is TRBV28, the J gene TRBJ2-3; the D is unclear. CDR1 is MDHEN, CDR2 SYDVKM, per germline. V lost 5 bases to trimming and J lost 2 bases, with 11 bases between them. This CDR3 is 14 amino acids long. The chain's CDR3 is CASSGHGPTDTQYF. The CDR3 bases are TGTGCCAGCAGTGGGCACGGTCCCACAGATACGCAGTATTTT.

This rearrangement joins TRBV5-5 to TRBJ2-2; 10 nucleotides match TRBD2. The CDR3 sequence is 16 residues long. With V trimmed by 5 bases and J by 7 bases, 11 bases remained unmatched. CDR1 SGHKS and CDR2 YYEKEE come from the germline V gene (reference sequence). The CDR3 spells CASRAGPAGGNGELFF. The CDR3 DNA sequence: TGTGCCAGCAGGGCGGGCCCAGCGGGGGGGAACGGGGAGCTGTTTTTT. The variable domain in full, with the rest retrieved from reference TRBV5-5 and TRBJ2-2, is DAGVTQSPTHLIKTRGQQVTLRCSPISGHKSVSWYQQVLGQGPQFIFQYYEKEERGRGNFPDRFSARQFPNYSSELNVNALLLGDSALYLCASRAGPAGGNGELFFGEGSRLTVL.

This clone was found a few times. The chain joins TRBV2 to TRBJ2-5; D might be TRBD2 (5 bases). This CDR3 spans 13 amino acids. Per the germline V gene, CDR1 is SNHLY and CDR2 is FYNNEI. V was shortened by 4 bases and J by 5 bases, with 11 bases between the two germline ends. The CDR3 is CASSVGVYETQYF. DNA of the CDR3: TGTGCCAGCAGTGTCGGGGTTTATGAGACCCAGTACTTC.

The CDR3 DNA follows: TGTGCCAGCAGTGACCAGGCGGGTGAAAAACTGTTTTTT. Translated, it gives CASSDQAGEKLFF. This chain links TRBV6-1 with TRBJ1-4, with unresolved D. Trimming took 3 bases from V and 7 from J, leaving 9 bases between them. The CDR3 is made up of 13 amino acids. CDR1 is MNHNS and CDR2 is SASEGT in the germline V gene.

This chain joins TRBV19 and TRBJ2-2; the D is unclear. CDR1 is LNHDA and CDR2 is SQIVND in the germline V gene (reference sequence). Trimming removed 8 bases from V and 0 bases from J, with 10 bases in between. The CDR3 loop spans 14 amino acids. CDR3 sequence (DNA): TGTGCCAGTGGCACTCCTACGAACACCGGGGAGCTGTTTTTT. Encoded protein: CASGTPTNTGELFF.

This clone was detected once. The gene calls are TRBV28 and TRBJ2-5, with 11 bases aligning to TRBD1. The CDR3 has 18 amino acids. Germline loops: CDR1 MDHEN, CDR2 SYDVKM. J lost 2 bases, V lost 9 bases, and 17 bases had no gene match. In nucleotides, the CDR3 is TGTGCCAGAAATGGACAGGGGGCTGGATGGACTCAACAAGAGACCCAGTACTTC. Translated: CARNGQGAGWTQQETQYF.

The gene calls are TRBV5-5 and TRBJ2-7, with a weak D call TRBD1 (7 bases). The length of the CDR3 is 17 residues. Germline CDR1 SGHKS, CDR2 YYEKEE (reference sequence). V dropped 0 bases and J dropped 4 bases, with 20 bases sitting between them. The CDR3 region is CASSLAPGGTSGYEQYF. CDR3 sequence (DNA): TGTGCCAGCAGCTTGGCCCCAGGGGGGACATCAGGGTACGAGCAGTACTTC. Based on the CDR3 plus reference TRBV5-5 and TRBJ2-7, the full variable domain is DAGVTQSPTHLIKTRGQQVTLRCSPISGHKSVSWYQQVLGQGPQFIFQYYEKEERGRGNFPDRFSARQFPNYSSELNVNALLLGDSALYLCASSLAPGGTSGYEQYFGPGTRLTVT.

The chain is built from TRBV21-1 and TRBJ2-7; the table's D call TRBD2 went unverified against the DNA. TRBV21-1 is a recognized pseudogene. There are 13 residues in the CDR3. The CDR3 coding sequence is TGTGCCAGCCCCCGGGAACCCTCCCACGAGCAGTACTTC. It translates to CASPREPSHEQYF.

The gene calls are TRBV7-2 and TRBJ2-5; 8 bases fit TRBD2. The end of the DNA aligns better with TRBJ2-7, so the J call may be wrong. Germline loops: CDR1 SGHTA, CDR2 FQGNSA. This CDR3 region has 16 residues. CDR3 protein: CASSFPTGRVAYEQYF. CDR3 nucleotides: TGTGCCAGCAGCTTCCCCACCGGGAGGGTAGCCTACGAGCAGTACTTC.

The chain has TRBV7-6 and TRBJ2-7; D tentatively reads TRBD1 or TRBD2 (6 bases each). The CDR3 loop spans 14 amino acids. The germline V gene encodes CDR1 SGHVS and CDR2 FNYEAQ. Trimming took off 5 bases at V and 4 bases at J, with 15 bases between the two ends. CDR3 coding DNA: TGTGCCAGCAGCCCCCTTGGGGGGCCATACGAGCAGTACTTC. This codes for CASSPLGGPYEQYF.

CDR3 region: CASSLGLGLAGLSAYEQYF. The CDR3 DNA reads as TGTGCCAGCAGTTTAGGGCTGGGACTAGCGGGTCTTTCTGCCTACGAGCAGTACTTC. This chain connects TRBV28 to TRBJ2-7; 12 nucleotides align to TRBD2. V was pared by 2 bases and J by 2 bases, with 13 bases of the junction left unmatched. In germline, CDR1 is MDHEN, CDR2 SYDVKM. The CDR3 is made up of 19 amino acids.

J is TRBJ2-1 and V is TRBV4-2, with TRBD2 matching over 12 bases. Germline CDR1 LGHNA, CDR2 YNFKEQ. The V gene end was trimmed by 2 bases and the J gene end by 9 bases; junction bases not matched to a gene: 14. There are 18 residues in the CDR3. DNA for the CDR3: TGTGCCAGCAGCCAAAAGATTGGAGGGGCTAGCGGGGGGGGTGAGCAGTTCTTC. It codes for CASSQKIGGASGGGEQFF.

The chain carries TRBV19 and TRBJ2-3; D possibly corresponds to TRBD2 (5 bases). Deletions cut 7 bases from V and 4 bases from J, with 9 bases between. This CDR3 spans 12 amino acids. In germline, CDR1 is LNHDA, CDR2 SQIVND (reference sequence). The CDR3 reads CASTSEADTQYF. The CDR3 nucleotides read TGTGCCAGTACCTCGGAGGCAGATACGCAGTATTTT. Full variable domain (outside the CDR3, taken from reference TRBV19 and TRBJ2-3): DGGITQSPKYLFRKEGQNVTLSCEQNLNHDAMYWYRQDPGQGLRLIYYSQIVNDFQKGDIAEGYSVSREKKESFPLTVTSAQKNPTAFYLCASTSEADTQYFGPGTRLTVL.

A few counts support this clone. The chain's CDR3 is CASGLNVITAQETQYF. The CDR3 DNA reads TGTGCTAGTGGTTTGAATGTAATTACAGCACAAGAGACCCAGTACTTC. The genes are TRBV12-5 and TRBJ2-5; D not certain. Germline V gene data show CDR1 as LGHNT and CDR2 as FRNRAP. V lost 2 bases and J 2 bases, leaving 15 bases between the germline ends. The CDR3 loop spans 16 amino acids.

The chain combines TRBV4-2 with TRBJ2-6, with 7 positions matching TRBD2. The CDR3 covers 18 residues. Germline lookup yields CDR1 LGHNA and CDR2 YNFKEQ. The J segment lost 0 bases and the V segment lost 0 bases, leaving 5 bases of the junction unmatched. The CDR3 DNA reads TGTGCCAGCAGCCAAGAGGGAGGGAGGGTCTCTGGGGCCAACGTCCTGACTTTC. Translating gives CASSQEGGRVSGANVLTF.

J is TRBJ2-7 and V is TRBV27; no reliable D call. This CDR3 is 14 amino acids long. V lost 2 bases and J 0 bases, leaving 8 bases between the germline ends. The germline V gene encodes CDR1 MNHEY and CDR2 SMNVEV (reference sequence). For the CDR3, the DNA is TGTGCCAGCAGTTTAGGCCGGTCCTCCTACGAGCAGTACTTC. Its protein is CASSLGRSSYEQYF.

The V and J genes are TRBV5-4 and TRBJ2-7, with 10 bases identical to TRBD2. CDR3 length: 16 residues. CDR1 SGHNT and CDR2 YYREEE come from the germline V gene (reference sequence). V was pared by 4 bases and J by 3 bases, with 10 bases of the junction left unmatched. The CDR3 DNA follows: TGTGCCAGCAGCCATATTAGCGGGAGGAGCCTCTACGAGCAGTACTTC. Protein sequence: CASSHISGRSLYEQYF. Full variable domain (outside the CDR3, taken from reference TRBV5-4 and TRBJ2-7): ETGVTQSPTHLIKTRGQQVTLRCSSQSGHNTVSWYQQALGQGPQFIFQYYREEENGRGNFPPRFSGLQFPNYSSELNVNALELDDSALYLCASSHISGRSLYEQYFGPGTRLTVT.

The rearrangement links TRBV28 to TRBJ2-3; no clear D gene. Trimming left V 7 bases short and J 1 base short, with 3 bases between. CDR3 length equals 11 residues. The germline gives CDR1 MDHEN, CDR2 SYDVKM. Here the CDR3 DNA reads TGTGCCAGCATGCGCACAGATACGCAGTATTTT. Protein product: CASMRTDTQYF.

The chain employs TRBV7-9 and TRBJ2-1, with D possibly being TRBD2 (5 bases). There are 15 residues in the CDR3. The germline gives CDR1 SEHNR, CDR2 FQNEAQ (reference sequence). V was trimmed by 8 bases and J by 0 bases, leaving 14 bases between them. For the CDR3, the DNA is TGTGCCAGCGGAGATCGAGGGAGCTCCTACAATGAGCAGTTCTTC. As protein: CASGDRGSSYNEQFF.

The count of this clone is one. The genes are TRBV7-9 and TRBJ2-2, with 15 positions matching TRBD2. The CDR3 covers 17 residues. Germline CDR1 SEHNR, CDR2 FQNEAQ (reference sequence). V dropped 5 bases and J dropped 2; count of bases not matched to a gene: 3. The CDR3 DNA follows: TGTGCCAGCAGCACGGGACTAGCGGGAGGCAACACCGGGGAGCTGTTTTTT. It specifies CASSTGLAGGNTGELFF.

A note on this clone: One junction end does not reproduce the germline sequence, and a read error may be involved. This chain uses TRBV30 with TRBJ1-2; D uncertain. This CDR3 contains 13 residues. CDR1 is GTSNPN and CDR2 is SVGIG in the germline V gene (reference sequence). The CDR3 DNA reads as TGTGCCTGGTATAGAGGTTCTTTCTATGGCCACACCTTC. Translation: CAWYRGSFYGHTF.

This chain joins TRBV7-6 and TRBJ2-1; 7 bases are shared with TRBD2. This CDR3 has 16 residues. CDR1 is SGHVS, CDR2 FNYEAQ, per germline. J lost 1 base, V lost 7 bases, and 10 bases had no gene match. CDR3 nucleotide sequence: TGTGCCAGCACCGACACCGGGGACTATTCCTACAATGAGCAGTTCTTC. Translated, it gives CASTDTGDYSYNEQFF.

The chain uses TRBV7-9 and TRBJ1-2; D gene uncertain. With 3 bases removed from V and 2 bases from J, the gap between germline ends came to 13 bases. Germline V gene data show CDR1 as SEHNR and CDR2 as FQNEAQ (reference sequence). The CDR3 runs to 15 residues. CDR3 coding DNA: TGTGCCAGCAGCTTGGGCGTCGACGGGAACTATGGCTACACCTTC. Its translation is CASSLGVDGNYGYTF.

The chain employs TRBV7-2 and TRBJ1-1, with TRBD1 matching 8 bases. J was trimmed by 1 base and V by 7 bases; bases with no gene match: 5. Looked up from germline, CDR1 is SGHTA and CDR2 is FQGNSA. The CDR3 sequence is 14 residues long. The CDR3 region has the DNA TGTGCCAGCAAGGGGACAGGCACGAACACTGAAGCTTTCTTT. Translating it yields CASKGTGTNTEAFF.